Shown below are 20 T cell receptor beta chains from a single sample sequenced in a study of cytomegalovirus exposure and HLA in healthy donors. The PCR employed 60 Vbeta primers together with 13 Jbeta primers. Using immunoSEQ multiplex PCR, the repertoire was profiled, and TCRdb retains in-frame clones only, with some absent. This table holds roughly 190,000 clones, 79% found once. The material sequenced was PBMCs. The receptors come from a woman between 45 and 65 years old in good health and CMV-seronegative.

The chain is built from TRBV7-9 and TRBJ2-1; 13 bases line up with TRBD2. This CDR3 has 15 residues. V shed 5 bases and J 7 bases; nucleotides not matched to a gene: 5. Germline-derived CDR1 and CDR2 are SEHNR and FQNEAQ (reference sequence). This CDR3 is CASSQTSGRRNEQFF. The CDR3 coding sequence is TGTGCCAGCAGCCAGACTAGCGGGAGGAGGAATGAGCAGTTCTTC.

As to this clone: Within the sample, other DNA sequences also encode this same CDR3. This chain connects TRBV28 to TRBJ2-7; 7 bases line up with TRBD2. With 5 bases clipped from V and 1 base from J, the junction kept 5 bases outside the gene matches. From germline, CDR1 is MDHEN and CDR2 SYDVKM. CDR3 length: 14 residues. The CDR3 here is CASSGQAGSYEQYF. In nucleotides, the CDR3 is TGTGCCAGCAGTGGGCAAGCGGGGTCCTACGAGCAGTACTTC.

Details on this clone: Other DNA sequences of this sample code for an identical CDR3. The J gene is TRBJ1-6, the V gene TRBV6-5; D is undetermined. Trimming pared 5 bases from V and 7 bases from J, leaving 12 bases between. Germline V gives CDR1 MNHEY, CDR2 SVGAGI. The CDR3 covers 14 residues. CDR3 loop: CASSRREGNSPLHF. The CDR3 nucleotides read TGTGCCAGCAGTCGACGGGAAGGAAATTCACCCCTCCACTTT.

For the CDR3, the DNA is TGTGCCAGCAGCTTGGACGGGACAGGGGCGTACGAGCAGTACTTC. Protein: CASSLDGTGAYEQYF. This chain connects TRBV5-5 to TRBJ2-7; 10 bases are a match to TRBD1. Losses at the gene ends were 0 bases for V and 4 bases for J; bases not matched to a gene: 4. CDR3 size: 15 residues. Germline V gene sequence: CDR1 SGHKS, CDR2 YYEKEE (reference sequence).

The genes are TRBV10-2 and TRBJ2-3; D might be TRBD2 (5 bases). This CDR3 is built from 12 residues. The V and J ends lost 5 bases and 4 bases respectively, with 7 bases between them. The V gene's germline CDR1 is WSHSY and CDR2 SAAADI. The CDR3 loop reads CASSPDSDTQYF. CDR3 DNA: TGCGCCAGCAGTCCGGACTCAGATACGCAGTATTTT.

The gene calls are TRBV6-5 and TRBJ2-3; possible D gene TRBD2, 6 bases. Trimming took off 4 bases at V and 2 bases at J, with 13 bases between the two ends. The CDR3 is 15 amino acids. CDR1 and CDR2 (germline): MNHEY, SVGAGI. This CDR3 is CASSLMGGHTDTQYF. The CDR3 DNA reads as TGTGCCAGCAGTTTGATGGGAGGACACACAGATACGCAGTATTTT.

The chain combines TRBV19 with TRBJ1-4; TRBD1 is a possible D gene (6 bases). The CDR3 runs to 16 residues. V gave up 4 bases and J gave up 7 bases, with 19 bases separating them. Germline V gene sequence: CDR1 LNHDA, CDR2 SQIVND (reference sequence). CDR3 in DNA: TGTGCCAGTAGTACCCCCTCGGGGGGGGCGAGTGAAAAACTGTTTTTT. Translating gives CASSTPSGGASEKLFF.

The CDR3 nucleotides are TGTGCCAGCAGCCTACCCGGGACAGCTATGGCTACGGGTGGCTACACCTTC. This gives the protein CASSLPGTAMATGGYTF. V gene TRBV7-9 combines with J gene TRBJ1-2; 7 bases are shared with TRBD1. This CDR3 is 17 amino acids long. J lost 7 bases, V lost 5 bases, and 19 bases had no gene match. From germline, CDR1 is SEHNR and CDR2 FQNEAQ (reference sequence).

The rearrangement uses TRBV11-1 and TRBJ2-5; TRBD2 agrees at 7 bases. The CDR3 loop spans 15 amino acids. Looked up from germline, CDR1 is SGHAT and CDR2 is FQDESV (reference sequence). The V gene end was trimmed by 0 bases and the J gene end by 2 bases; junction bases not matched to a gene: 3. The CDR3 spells CASSLAGGVQETQYF. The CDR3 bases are TGTGCCAGCAGCTTAGCGGGAGGGGTTCAAGAGACCCAGTACTTC.

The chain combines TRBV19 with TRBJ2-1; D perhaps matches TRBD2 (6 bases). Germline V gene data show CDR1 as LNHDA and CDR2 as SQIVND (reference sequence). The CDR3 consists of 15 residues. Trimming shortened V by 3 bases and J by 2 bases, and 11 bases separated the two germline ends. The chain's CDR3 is CASSIAAGPYNEQFF. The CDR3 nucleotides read TGTGCCAGTAGTATCGCGGCGGGACCCTACAATGAGCAGTTCTTC.

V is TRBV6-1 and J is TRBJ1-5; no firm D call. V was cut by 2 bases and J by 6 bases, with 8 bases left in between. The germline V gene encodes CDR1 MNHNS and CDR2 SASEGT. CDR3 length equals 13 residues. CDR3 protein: CASSEQAVQPQHF. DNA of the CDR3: TGTGCCAGCAGTGAACAGGCAGTTCAGCCCCAGCATTTT.

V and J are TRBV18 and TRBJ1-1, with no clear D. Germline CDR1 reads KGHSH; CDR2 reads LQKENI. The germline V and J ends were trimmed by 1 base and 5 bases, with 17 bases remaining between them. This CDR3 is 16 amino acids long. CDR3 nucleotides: TGTGCCAGCTCACCACAACCCTCTTCCCCGGGGACTGAAGCTTTCTTT. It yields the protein CASSPQPSSPGTEAFF. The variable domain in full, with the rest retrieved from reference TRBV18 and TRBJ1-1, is NAGVMQNPRHLVRRRGQEARLRCSPMKGHSHVYWYRQLPEEGLKFMVYLQKENIIDESGMPKERFSAEFPKEGPSILRIQQVVRGDSAAYFCASSPQPSSPGTEAFFGQGTRLTVV.

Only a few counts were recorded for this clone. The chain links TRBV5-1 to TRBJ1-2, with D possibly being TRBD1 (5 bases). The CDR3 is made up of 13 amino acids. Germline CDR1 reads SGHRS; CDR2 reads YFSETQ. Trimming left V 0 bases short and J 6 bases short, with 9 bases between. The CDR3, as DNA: TGCGCCAGCAGCTTGGTCGGGGGAAATGGCTACACCTTC. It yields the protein CASSLVGGNGYTF.

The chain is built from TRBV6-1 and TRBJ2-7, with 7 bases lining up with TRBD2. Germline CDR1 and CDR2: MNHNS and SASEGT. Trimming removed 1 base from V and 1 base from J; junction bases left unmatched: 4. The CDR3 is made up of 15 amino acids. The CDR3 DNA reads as TGTGCCAGCAGTGAAGACCCGGGGGGTTCCTACGAGCAGTACTTC. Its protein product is CASSEDPGGSYEQYF.

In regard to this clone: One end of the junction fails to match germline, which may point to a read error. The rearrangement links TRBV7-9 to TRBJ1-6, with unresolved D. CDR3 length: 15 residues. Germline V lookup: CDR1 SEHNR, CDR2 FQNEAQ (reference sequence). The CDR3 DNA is TGTTCCAGCAGCTTAGGCGGCCGAGGAGTTTCACCCCTCCACTTT. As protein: CSSSLGGRGVSPLHF.

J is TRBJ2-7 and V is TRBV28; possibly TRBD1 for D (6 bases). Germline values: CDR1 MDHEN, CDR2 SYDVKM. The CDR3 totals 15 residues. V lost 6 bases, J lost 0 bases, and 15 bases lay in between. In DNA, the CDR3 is TGTGCCAGCAGCAACTTAGGGGGAAGCTCCTACGAGCAGTACTTC. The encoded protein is CASSNLGGSSYEQYF.

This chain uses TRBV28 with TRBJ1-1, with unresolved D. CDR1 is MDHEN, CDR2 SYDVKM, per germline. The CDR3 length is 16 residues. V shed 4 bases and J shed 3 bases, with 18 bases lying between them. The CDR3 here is CASSSTYAGWDTEAFF. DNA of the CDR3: TGTGCCAGCAGTTCAACTTACGCGGGCTGGGACACTGAAGCTTTCTTT.

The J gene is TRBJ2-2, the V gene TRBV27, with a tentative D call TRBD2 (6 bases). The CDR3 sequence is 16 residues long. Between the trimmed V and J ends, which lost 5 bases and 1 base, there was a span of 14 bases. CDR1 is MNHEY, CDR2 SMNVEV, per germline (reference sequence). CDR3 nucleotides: TGTGCCAGCAGTACGGGACTGAGGAGGAACACCGGGGAGCTGTTTTTT. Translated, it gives CASSTGLRRNTGELFF.

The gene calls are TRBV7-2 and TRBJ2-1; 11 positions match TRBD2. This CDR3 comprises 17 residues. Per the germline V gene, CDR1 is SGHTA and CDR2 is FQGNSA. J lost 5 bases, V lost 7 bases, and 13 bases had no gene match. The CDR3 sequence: CASTPASTSGIHNEQFF. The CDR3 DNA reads TGTGCCAGCACCCCCGCTTCGACTAGCGGGATCCACAATGAGCAGTTCTTC.

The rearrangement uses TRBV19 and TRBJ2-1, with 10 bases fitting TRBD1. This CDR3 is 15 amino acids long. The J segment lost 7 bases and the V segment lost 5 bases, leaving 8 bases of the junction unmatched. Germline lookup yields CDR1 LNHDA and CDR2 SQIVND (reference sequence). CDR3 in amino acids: CASSAPRTGGNEQFF. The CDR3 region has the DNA TGTGCCAGTAGTGCACCGCGGACAGGGGGGAATGAGCAGTTCTTC.